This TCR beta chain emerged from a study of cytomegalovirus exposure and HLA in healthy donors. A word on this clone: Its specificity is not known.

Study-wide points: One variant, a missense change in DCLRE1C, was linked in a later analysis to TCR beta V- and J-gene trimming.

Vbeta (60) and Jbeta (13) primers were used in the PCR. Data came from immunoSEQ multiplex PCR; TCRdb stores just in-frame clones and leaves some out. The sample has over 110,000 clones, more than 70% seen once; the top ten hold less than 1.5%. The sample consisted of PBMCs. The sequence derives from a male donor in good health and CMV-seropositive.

The CDR3 DNA reads TGTGCCAGCAGTTGGGGGGCGGGACTAGGATACGAGCAGTACTTC. Amino acids: CASSWGAGLGYEQYF. V is TRBV28 and J is TRBJ2-7; 8 bases are shared with TRBD2. This CDR3 is built from 15 residues. Germline trimming cut 4 bases from V and 4 bases from J; bases unmatched to any gene: 9. Per the germline V gene, CDR1 is MDHEN and CDR2 is SYDVKM.